These 15 T cell receptor beta chains share one sample of origin, sequenced in a study of beta chain features in type 1 diabetes. Study-wide results and limits: Shorter TCRB CDR3s, moderately but significantly so, were found in Type 1 diabetes patients in all four CD4+ subsets.

Antigens of these TCRs are unknown. The sequenced template was cDNA made from the entire isolated RNA. Data came from immunoSEQ multiplex PCR; TCRdb stores just in-frame clones and leaves some out. The sample has 300,000 to 350,000 clones; around an eighth are singletons. Material for sequencing was naive CD4+ T cells from blood. Source of these receptors: a woman between 18 and 29 years old with type 1 diabetes.

In its sample, this clone was seen once. The chain is built from TRBV27 and TRBJ2-7; 9 positions agree with TRBD1. V lost 5 bases to trimming and J lost 7 bases; unmatched junction nucleotides: 12. Germline CDR1 and CDR2: MNHEY and SMNVEV (reference sequence). The CDR3 spans 15 residues. The CDR3 sequence is CASSEQDRGLGEQYF. CDR3 DNA sequence: TGTGCCAGCAGTGAGCAGGACAGGGGTTTGGGGGAGCAGTACTTC.

This clone occurred a few times. This chain joins TRBV2 and TRBJ2-3, with D possibly TRBD1 on 8 matching bases. The CDR3 spans 14 residues. V shed 2 bases and J shed 4 bases, with 10 bases lying between them. Germline V CDR1 and CDR2: SNHLY, FYNNEI. The CDR3 protein is CASSETGGADTQYF. The CDR3 DNA reads as TGTGCCAGCAGTGAAACAGGGGGGGCAGATACGCAGTATTTT.

The chain carries TRBV5-5 and TRBJ2-1; 16 nucleotides agree with TRBD2. From germline, CDR1 is SGHKS and CDR2 YYEKEE (reference sequence). V lost 3 bases, J lost 3 bases, and 12 bases stayed unmatched. This CDR3 comprises 20 residues. The CDR3 protein is CASSWREGLAGGNYYNEQFF. The CDR3 coding sequence is TGTGCCAGCAGCTGGAGGGAGGGACTAGCGGGAGGGAACTACTACAATGAGCAGTTCTTC.

This clone was seen only a few times. The V and J genes are TRBV7-2 and TRBJ2-5; 9 bases are a match to TRBD2. The V gene end was trimmed by 8 bases and the J gene end by 7 bases; junction bases not matched to a gene: 14. There are 15 residues in the CDR3. Germline V lookup: CDR1 SGHTA, CDR2 FQGNSA. This CDR3 is CASHSGSGPYGTQYF. In DNA form, the CDR3 reads TGTGCCAGCCATAGCGGGAGCGGGCCCTATGGGACCCAGTACTTC.

This chain joins TRBV6-5 and TRBJ2-5, with D possibly TRBD1 on 6 matching bases. This CDR3 contains 16 residues. Germline CDR1 MNHEY, CDR2 SVGAGI. Trimming removed 0 bases from V and 5 bases from J, with 16 bases in between. The CDR3 reads CASSYSKGVGAETQYF. The CDR3, as DNA: TGTGCCAGCAGTTACTCGAAGGGGGTAGGGGCTGAGACCCAGTACTTC.

This clone showed up just a few times. The genes are TRBV7-3 and TRBJ2-3; 11 nucleotides match TRBD1. The CDR3 runs 15 residues. Unmatched junction bases numbered 1, after V lost 3 bases and J lost 2 bases. Germline CDR1 SGHTA, CDR2 FQGTGA. This chain's CDR3 is CASSFGQGATDTQYF. The CDR3 bases are TGTGCCAGCAGCTTCGGACAGGGGGCCACAGATACGCAGTATTTT.

The genes are TRBV2 and TRBJ1-2; D gene unclear. The CDR3 has 14 residues. Per the germline V gene, CDR1 is SNHLY and CDR2 is FYNNEI. V gave up 1 base and J gave up 8 bases, with 14 bases separating them. The CDR3 spells CASSEERSTGGYTF. The CDR3 DNA is TGTGCCAGCAGTGAAGAAAGGTCAACGGGAGGCTACACCTTC.

As for this clone: Other DNA sequences in this specimen translate into the identical CDR3. V and J are TRBV30 and TRBJ1-2, with D tentatively TRBD1 (5 bases). Between the trimmed V and J ends, which lost 0 bases and 6 bases, there was a span of 8 bases. This CDR3 has 12 amino acids. The germline gives CDR1 GTSNPN, CDR2 SVGIG (reference sequence). The CDR3 is CAWSVPRDGYTF. In DNA form, the CDR3 reads TGTGCCTGGAGTGTACCCAGGGATGGCTACACCTTC.

This clone was detected a few times. The chain joins TRBV27 to TRBJ1-4; D gene uncertain. V was trimmed by 6 bases and J by 10 bases, leaving 12 bases between them. This CDR3 is built from 12 residues. From germline, CDR1 is MNHEY and CDR2 SMNVEV (reference sequence). Here the CDR3 reads CASRREFGKLFF. CDR3 sequence (DNA): TGTGCCAGCAGAAGAGAGTTCGGAAAACTGTTTTTT.

The J gene is TRBJ1-4, the V gene TRBV11-2; the match to TRBD1 covers 8 bases. The CDR3 spans 14 residues. J was trimmed by 7 bases and V by 7 bases; bases with no gene match: 8. Germline loops: CDR1 SGHAT, CDR2 FQNNGV. CDR3 loop: CASTSDRGSEKLFF. The CDR3 nucleotides are TGTGCCAGCACCTCTGACAGGGGTAGTGAAAAACTGTTTTTT.

This clone was recorded a few times. The V gene is TRBV9, the J gene TRBJ2-5; 10 bases align to TRBD1. This CDR3 spans 15 amino acids. From germline, CDR1 is SGDLS and CDR2 YYNGEE. J gave up 5 bases and V 0 bases, and 4 bases lay outside the gene matches. CDR3 loop: CASSVGTGGGETQYF. The DNA for the CDR3 is TGTGCCAGCAGCGTAGGGACAGGGGGAGGCGAGACCCAGTACTTC.

The V gene is TRBV28, the J gene TRBJ1-1; the match to TRBD1 covers 8 bases. This CDR3 is 16 amino acids long. In germline, CDR1 is MDHEN, CDR2 SYDVKM. J gave up 5 bases and V 4 bases, and 12 bases lay outside the gene matches. DNA for the CDR3: TGTGCCAGCAGTTCCAACCCAGGGGGCCGGAATACTGAAGCTTTCTTT. This sequence encodes CASSSNPGGRNTEAFF.

This clone was recorded a few times. The gene calls are TRBV10-3 and TRBJ2-3; 13 nucleotides line up with TRBD2. Germline assignment: CDR1 ENHRY and CDR2 SYGVKD. Unmatched junction bases numbered 0, after V lost 8 bases and J lost 1 base. The CDR3 has 14 amino acids. CDR3 DNA: TGTGCCATCGGGACTAGCGGGGGCACAGATACGCAGTATTTT. Translating gives CAIGTSGGTDTQYF.

The chain joins TRBV29-1 to TRBJ2-5; perhaps TRBD2 as D (5 bases). Germline V CDR1 and CDR2: SQVTM, ANQGSEA. V dropped 6 bases and J dropped 4 bases, with 12 bases sitting between them. The CDR3 covers 12 residues. DNA of the CDR3: TGCAGCGTCGGGAAGGGCCTAGAGACCCAGTACTTC. It codes for CSVGKGLETQYF.

V is TRBV29-1 and J is TRBJ2-7; maybe TRBD1 (5 bases). Germline V gene sequence: CDR1 SQVTM, CDR2 ANQGSEA. CDR3 size: 12 residues. Between the trimmed V and J ends, which lost 6 bases and 7 bases, there was a span of 16 bases. CDR3 in amino acids: CSVGRRGVEQYF. As DNA, the CDR3 is TGCAGCGTGGGGCGAAGGGGCGTGGAGCAGTACTTC.